What follows describes a single TCR beta chain. Original analysis: By means of reference gene primer amplification, nucleated cell counts were estimated. Using immunoSEQ multiplex PCR, the repertoire was profiled, and TCRdb retains in-frame clones only, with some absent. V and J calls and clone size are copied from that table; D and trimming were computed from the DNA. This table holds 110,000 to 150,000 clones, 70% to 90% found once. The sample belongs to a study of blood T cell repertoires in COVID-19. Study background: COVID-19 samples collected from the United States, Italy and Spain covered acute and convalescent phases. PBMCs, B-cell-depleted T cells, or T cells provided the cDNA or gDNA that made up the material.

Trimming removed 3 bases from V and 3 bases from J; junction bases left unmatched: 3. Germline V gene lookup returns CDR1 DFQATT and CDR2 SNEGSKA (reference sequence). The CDR3 has 13 amino acids. The receptor was isolated from a woman aged 80 or older with acute or convalescent COVID-19. The source material was peripheral blood. V gene TRBV20-1 combines with J gene TRBJ2-5; 8 nucleotides match TRBD2. Here the CDR3 DNA reads TGCAGTGCTAGTCCCGGGGGGGAAGAGACCCAGTACTTC. Protein product: CSASPGGEETQYF.